The rows below give T cell receptor beta chains drawn from one sample of a study of CD8+CD57+ T cells in acquired aplastic anemia. TCRdb independently ran MiXCR on the reads; one entry per CDR3 protein. The sample lists over 40,000 distinct CDR3 sequences, 63% occurring once. Sequences were obtained from sorted CD4+, CD8+, or CD8+CD57+ T cells (not recorded which) from PBMCs. The receptors were gathered from a human donor with aplastic anemia. Both conserved end residues are part of each CDR3. A D gene is named only where the DNA matches it firmly. Part of the rows lack a size; the others show once, few, many or a class for expanded clones.

TRBV6-5,many,.,TRBJ1-1,15,TGTGCCAGCAGTTACGGCGGCAGGGTGAACACTGAAGCTTTCTTT,CASSYGGRVNTEAFF
TRBV10-3,.,TRBD2,TRBJ2-5,16,TGTGCCATCAGTGCCGGGACTAGCGGGTACCAAGAGACCCAGTACTTC,CAISAGTSGYQETQYF
TRBV11-2,many,.,TRBJ1-2,17,TGTGCCAGCAGCTTAGATACCCAGCTGAGGACCTCCTATGGCTACACCTTC,CASSLDTQLRTSYGYTF
TRBV19,.,.,TRBJ2-1,15,TGTGCCAGCAGTTACCGGACAGCCGCCTACAATGAGCAGTTCTTC,CASSYRTAAYNEQFF
TRBV19,.,TRBD1,TRBJ2-2,15,TGTGCCAGTAGGACAGGGGAGAAGAACACCGGGGAGCTGTTTTTT,CASRTGEKNTGELFF
TRBV11-2,many,.,TRBJ1-2,12,TGTGCCAGCAGCTTACGCCCGGACAGCAAAACCTTC,CASSLRPDSKTF
TRBV25-1,once,.,TRBJ1-5,14,TGTGCCAGCAGTAACAGTGAGAGCAATCAGCCCCAGCATTTT,CASSNSESNQPQHF
TRBV5-1,many,.,TRBJ2-1,16,TGCGCCAGCAGCTTGGCTATTGGGGGTAAATACAATGAGCAGTTCTTC,CASSLAIGGKYNEQFF
TRBV10-1,many,TRBD2,TRBJ2-5,14,TGCGCCAGCAGTCCGGGACTAGAGGAAGAGACCCAGTACTTC,CASSPGLEEETQYF
TRBV25-1,once,TRBD2,TRBJ2-1,15,TGTACCAGCAGTGATTGGGTAGCGGGAGTCGGTGAGCAGTTCTTC,CTSSDWVAGVGEQFF
TRBV5-1,once,.,TRBJ1-4,12,TGCGCCAGCAGCTATGGTAATGAAAAACTGTTTTTT,CASSYGNEKLFF
TRBV20-1,many,.,TRBJ1-2,16,TGCAGTGCTAGGGCACGCTGGGACTCAGCCCCTTATGGCTACACCTTC,CSARARWDSAPYGYTF
TRBV4-1,.,.,TRBJ1-1,15,TGCGCCAGCAGCCAAGTTGGAGGGGTCGGGAGGGGAGCTTTCTTT,CASSQVGGVGRGAFF
TRBV10-3,.,.,TRBJ2-5,12,TGTGCCATCAGCGGGACAAAGGAGACCCAGTACTTC,CAISGTKETQYF
TRBV7-8,.,.,TRBJ2-2,13,TGTGCCAGCAGCTTAGTCGACACCGGGGAGCTGTTTTTT,CASSLVDTGELFF
TRBV25-1,once,.,TRBJ2-7,16,TGTGCCAGCAGCTTAGATCCAAGATACTTCTCCTACGAGCAGTACTTC,CASSLDPRYFSYEQYF
TRBV11-2,.,TRBD1,TRBJ1-1,16,TGTGCCAGCAGCTTAGTGTTTGGGACAGCGAACACTGAAGCTTTCTTT,CASSLVFGTANTEAFF
TRBV7-6,.,TRBD1,TRBJ2-3,15,TGTGCCAGCAGACAAGGGACAGGTAGCACAGATACGCAGTATTTT,CASRQGTGSTDTQYF
TRBV11-1,.,.,TRBJ2-1,15,TGTGCCAGCAGCATCCCGACAGGAACCTACGATGAGCAGTTCTTC,CASSIPTGTYDEQFF
TRBV29-1,.,.,TRBJ2-3,13,TGCAGCGCTTCCCCGGATAGCACAGATACGCAGTATTTT,CSASPDSTDTQYF
TRBV5-1,many,.,TRBJ2-3,15,TGCGCCAGCAGCCGGGGACAATTTAGCACAGATACGCAGTATTTT,CASSRGQFSTDTQYF
TRBV11-2,.,.,TRBJ2-7,14,TGTGCCAGCAGCTTAGATAGGGTAGTAAACGAGCAGTACTTC,CASSLDRVVNEQYF
TRBV29-1,.,.,TRBJ2-2,13,TGCAGCGTTGGTGGACCTGACACCGGGGAGCTGTTTTTT,CSVGGPDTGELFF
TRBV20-1,few,.,TRBJ2-7,11,TGCAGTGCTAGACAGTACTACGAGCAGTACTTC,CSARQYYEQYF
TRBV29-1,many,.,TRBJ1-1,13,TGCAGCGCAGCAGGGATTCGGAACACTGAAGCTTTCTTT,CSAAGIRNTEAFF
TRBV20-1,.,.,TRBJ1-1,15,TGCAGTGCTAGACTCATCGGTGGACAGCTCGGCGAAGCTTTCTTT,CSARLIGGQLGEAFF
TRBV20-1,.,TRBD2,TRBJ2-7,14,TGCAGTGCGCCACTAGCGGGGGGGAGTTACGAGCAGTACTTC,CSAPLAGGSYEQYF
TRBV7-9,.,TRBD2,TRBJ2-1,16,TGTGCCAGCAGCTTAGCAGCGGGGGGGCTCGGCAATGAGCAGTTCTTC,CASSLAAGGLGNEQFF
TRBV7-2,.,TRBD2,TRBJ2-3,15,TGTGCCAGCAGCTTAGTAGTGACTAGCGGAGATACGCAGTATTTT,CASSLVVTSGDTQYF
TRBV28,many,TRBD1,TRBJ1-2,17,TGTGCCAGCAGCCCCCGGGACAGGGCTATAGTTGTCCATGGCTACACCTTC,CASSPRDRAIVVHGYTF
TRBV19,.,TRBD2,TRBJ2-5,13,TGTGCCAGTAGTATCGCGGGGGAAGAGACCCAGTACTTC,CASSIAGEETQYF
TRBV15,few,.,TRBJ2-7,14,TGTGCCACCAGCAGAGAGGGGGCTGGGTACGAGCAGTACTTC,CATSREGAGYEQYF
TRBV2,.,.,TRBJ2-3,14,TGTGCCAGCGTAACTTGGGGGGCCGTAGATACGCAGTATTTT,CASVTWGAVDTQYF
TRBV13,few,.,TRBJ2-1,14,TGTGCCAGCAGCTTAGTGGCCTGGGGCAATGAGCAGTTCTTC,CASSLVAWGNEQFF
TRBV2,.,TRBD1,TRBJ2-5,15,TGTGCCAGCAGTGAGACAGGGGGGGGCCAAGAGACCCAGTACTTC,CASSETGGGQETQYF
TRBV20-1,many,.,TRBJ2-1,11,TGCAGTGCTAGAGATGGGAGAGGACAGTTCTTC,CSARDGRGQFF
TRBV5-1,once,TRBD1,TRBJ1-2,16,TGCGCCAGCAGCACGGGACAGGGATGGGTGCGTGATGGCTACACCTTC,CASSTGQGWVRDGYTF
TRBV6-1,.,TRBD1,TRBJ2-1,15,TGTGCCAGCAGTACGACAGGGGCGACCGGGAATGAGCAGTTCTTC,CASSTTGATGNEQFF
TRBV10-3,.,.,TRBJ2-7,13,TGTGCCATCTCCTCACGGGGACCCTACGAGCAGTACTTC,CAISSRGPYEQYF
TRBV15,few,.,TRBJ1-5,15,TGTGCCACCAGCAGAGTGGGCGTTAGCAATCAGCCCCAGCATTTT,CATSRVGVSNQPQHF
TRBV12-3/TRBV12-4,many,.,TRBJ2-7,12,TGTGCCAGCAGGGAGGACAGCTACGAGCAGTACTTC,CASREDSYEQYF
TRBV2,.,TRBD1,TRBJ1-2,15,TGTGCCAGCAGTGAAGACAGGGGAACCCTCTATGGCTACACCTTC,CASSEDRGTLYGYTF
TRBV12-3/TRBV12-4,.,.,TRBJ1-1,14,TGTGCCAGCAGTTTAGGAGGTTTTGGCACTGAAGCTTTCTTT,CASSLGGFGTEAFF
TRBV7-2,few,.,TRBJ2-7,15,TGTGCCAGCAGTAAAGATGCGACATTAGGCTACGAGCAGTACTTC,CASSKDATLGYEQYF
TRBV10-3,.,.,TRBJ2-3,12,TGTGCCATCAGTCAAGACACAGATACGCAGTATTTT,CAISQDTDTQYF
TRBV15,.,.,TRBJ1-5,15,TGTGCCACCAGCAGGGAACGTCAGGGCTATCAGCCCCAGCATTTT,CATSRERQGYQPQHF
TRBV20-1,.,.,TRBJ1-1,13,TGCAGTGCTAGCGACTGGGGAAACACTGTAGCTTTCTTT,CSASDWGNTVAFF
TRBV6-5,.,TRBD1,TRBJ1-1,14,TGTGCCAGCAGGTATGACAGGGGACAGACTGAAGCTTTCTTT,CASRYDRGQTEAFF